This T cell receptor beta chain is drawn from a study of T-cell reconstitution after alpha-beta-depleted transplantation in children (dated by TCRdb to about 2016). Some background on the complete study: The study quantitatively tracked T-cell immune reconstitution after TCRalphabeta/CD19-depleted allogeneic hematopoietic cell transplantation in children using TCR repertoire profiling.

There are many counts of this clonotype. What this receptor recognizes is not known. No much larger clone is present one base from it, and per-base qualities are unavailable. Receptor amplification or capture employed PCR. TCRdb records Illumina HiSeq 2500 as the sequencer. Molecular barcoding was employed in the preparation of TCR libraries, with unique molecular identifiers being used to normalize TCRbeta repertoire quantification. The public sequencing data were trimmed at Q25 with fastp and processed into clonotypes with MiXCR by TCRdb, which kept only in-frame beta chains. Rows are unified per CDR3 protein, each entry keeping the most common DNA and genes. The sample table contains approximately 640,000 distinct CDR3 sequences; only one count was recorded for around 17% of them. The ten biggest clones cover approximately 1% of the sample. CDR1 and CDR2 are drawn from the germline V gene (reference sequence): DFQATT, SNEGSKA. The junction shows trimming of 3 bases on V and 5 bases on J, plus 14 bases between the germline ends. The CDR3 numbers 15 residues from cysteine through phenylalanine. Of all the DNA, just the CDR3 is kept, 45 bases in frame from base 1.

This chain is built from TRBV20-1 and TRBJ2-6; no confident D gene assignment can be made. The sequence came from a human donor who donated a stem cell graft to a child with acute myeloid leukemia. This material consisted of PBMCs from the stem cell graft donor, taken from the stem cell graft. The sequenced DNA: TGCAGTGCTAGCTCTCTTCCTTCCCGGGCCAACGTCCTGACTTTC. Translated, this gives CSASSLPSRANVLTF.